The 11 T cell receptor beta chains in this list originate from one sample, sequenced in a study of cytomegalovirus exposure and HLA in healthy donors. Generated by immunoSEQ multiplex PCR, the TCRdb table keeps only in-frame clones and is missing some. The table records about 160,000 clones, over 80% of them present only once. The specimen sequenced was PBMCs. The receptors stem from a man aged 25-45 years in good health and CMV-seropositive.

The V call is TRBV14, the J call TRBJ1-1, with D possibly matching TRBD1 (5 bases). From germline, CDR1 is SGHDN and CDR2 FVKESK. The CDR3 length is 12 residues. The ends were cut back, 4 bases at V and 7 bases at J, with 10 bases in the middle. In nucleotides, the CDR3 is TGTGCCAGCAGCCCCGCCGGGGGTGAAGCTTTCTTT. This gives the protein CASSPAGGEAFF.

This chain connects TRBV6-5 to TRBJ2-3; 9 bases map to TRBD2. Germline assignment: CDR1 MNHEY and CDR2 SVGAGI. V lost 0 bases and J lost 5; bases outside the gene matches: 6. This CDR3 is 16 amino acids long. The CDR3 spells CASSYSRGGEGDTQYF. The CDR3 region has the DNA TGTGCCAGCAGTTACTCACGCGGGGGGGAGGGAGATACGCAGTATTTT.

This chain links TRBV14 with TRBJ1-1; 9 bases match TRBD1. V lost 2 bases and J lost 4; bases outside the gene matches: 5. This CDR3 contains 15 residues. Germline-derived CDR1 and CDR2 are SGHDN and FVKESK. The CDR3 DNA reads TGTGCCAGCAGCCAACTCACAGGGGGCATCACTGAAGCTTTCTTT. Amino acid sequence: CASSQLTGGITEAFF.

The chain couples TRBV27 to TRBJ1-5; 8 bases map to TRBD1. The germline V gene has CDR1 MNHEY and CDR2 SMNVEV (reference sequence). The CDR3 has 14 residues. Trimming at V came to 5 bases and at J to 6 bases, leaving 6 bases not matched to a gene. DNA for the CDR3: TGTGCCAGCAGTGAGCGGACAGGGAGTCAGCCCCAGCATTTT. It specifies CASSERTGSQPQHF.

The chain carries TRBV9 and TRBJ2-1; 7 bases agree with TRBD2. Germline CDR1 SGDLS, CDR2 YYNGEE. The CDR3 covers 12 residues. V lost 8 bases, J lost 9 bases, and 8 bases stayed unmatched. This CDR3 reads CASRGGSTEQFF. CDR3 coding DNA: TGTGCCAGTCGCGGGGGTTCCACTGAGCAGTTCTTC.

V and J are TRBV19 and TRBJ1-2, with no clear D. Germline V lookup: CDR1 LNHDA, CDR2 SQIVND (reference sequence). CDR3 length: 14 residues. Trimming left V 5 bases short and J 4 bases short, with 14 bases between. CDR3 sequence (DNA): TGTGCCAGTAGTTCCAGCGGGTACCTCTATGGCTACACCTTC. Translating it yields CASSSSGYLYGYTF.

This clone was seen a single time. The gene calls are TRBV7-6 and TRBJ2-1, with TRBD2 identical over 9 bases. The germline V gene has CDR1 SGHVS and CDR2 FNYEAQ. Trimming at V came to 3 bases and at J to 4 bases, leaving 7 bases not matched to a gene. The CDR3 covers 16 residues. The CDR3 here is CASSLQSSGVYNEQFF. The CDR3 bases are TGTGCCAGCAGCTTGCAATCTAGCGGGGTTTACAATGAGCAGTTCTTC.

The V gene is TRBV7-8, the J gene TRBJ2-7; TRBD1 matches 7 bases. Germline lookup yields CDR1 SGHVS and CDR2 FQNEAQ. With V trimmed by 5 bases and J by 3 bases, 7 bases remained unmatched. The CDR3 runs to 14 residues. The CDR3 coding sequence is TGTGCCAGCAGCATACAGGGGAAAGGCTACGAGCAGTACTTC. Encoded protein: CASSIQGKGYEQYF.

The J gene is TRBJ1-1, the V gene TRBV4-3, with D possibly TRBD1 on 5 matching bases. The CDR3 is 14 residues long. The germline V and J ends were trimmed by 1 base and 0 bases, with 6 bases remaining between them. Germline V lookup: CDR1 LGHNA, CDR2 YSLEER. In nucleotides, the CDR3 is TGCGCCAGCAGCCAAGGACAGCTGAACACTGAAGCTTTCTTT. Translated: CASSQGQLNTEAFF.

V usage is TRBV27 and J usage is TRBJ2-1; possibly TRBD2 for D (5 bases). The length of the CDR3 is 13 residues. Germline V gene lookup returns CDR1 MNHEY and CDR2 SMNVEV (reference sequence). The V and J ends lost 2 bases and 8 bases respectively, with 10 bases between them. The CDR3 protein is CASSLTGWHEQFF. CDR3 in DNA: TGTGCCAGCAGTTTAACGGGGTGGCATGAGCAGTTCTTC.

The V and J genes are TRBV7-9 and TRBJ2-7; D is unresolved. Deletions cut 1 base from V and 2 bases from J, with 9 bases between. From germline, CDR1 is SEHNR and CDR2 FQNEAQ (reference sequence). The CDR3 loop spans 14 amino acids. This CDR3 is CASSLVALPYEQYF. The CDR3 DNA is TGTGCCAGCAGCTTAGTGGCACTACCCTACGAGCAGTACTTC.